A single T cell receptor beta chain is shown here with its context. The antigen remains undetermined. V lost 7 bases, J lost 5 bases, and 8 bases lay in between. Per germline, CDR1 MDHEN and CDR2 SYDVKM. The CDR3 has 12 residues. Whereas donors were nominally healthy upon sampling, unrecorded immune exposures were probable. Primers included in the PCR were 60 Vbeta and 13 Jbeta primers. The repertoire was sequenced with immunoSEQ multiplex PCR; TCRdb's copy has only in-frame clones and lacks some. The sample has 130,000 to 150,000 clones, around 9.6% seen once. This sample was taken from a study of cytomegalovirus exposure and HLA in healthy donors. Study conclusions and caveats: Later, an analysis showed that TCR beta chains associated with HLA were more clonally expanded than others that were equally common. Available immune exposure information covered CMV serostatus only. Later analysis showed TCR association rates varying by HLA locus, highest for DRB1 and lowest for HLA-C.

The specimen sequenced was PBMCs. This TCR came from a male donor in good health and CMV-seronegative. The V call is TRBV28, the J call TRBJ2-2, with D possibly matching TRBD1 (5 bases). The DNA of the CDR3 is TGTGCCAGCACCCCAGGGACCGGGGAGCTGTTTTTT. Amino acids: CASTPGTGELFF.